The 31 T cell receptor beta chains in this list originate from one sample, sequenced in a study of blood T cells in healthy people across ages. With a J-beta primer mix and a sample-barcoded 5' primer, a second PCR ran about 7 to 12 cycles. TCRdb reprocessed the 5' RACE reads with MiXCR, giving one entry per CDR3 protein. The table shows 1,100,000 or so distinct CDR3 sequences, with 45% occurring only once. Sequenced material: blood. Receptors were obtained from a woman aged 55-70 years in good health.

V and J are TRBV6-1 and TRBJ2-7; 8 bases are a match to TRBD2. The trim removed 6 bases at V and 4 bases at J, leaving 11 bases unmatched. This CDR3 is built from 15 residues. The germline CDR1 and CDR2 sequences are MNHNS and SASEGT. The CDR3 DNA is TGTGCCAGCAGCCTCGTGGCGGGAGGATGGTACGAGCAGTACTTC. Protein product: CASSLVAGGWYEQYF.

The V gene is TRBV6-5, the J gene TRBJ2-4, with D unresolved. The CDR3 totals 15 residues. CDR1 and CDR2 from the germline V gene are MNHEY and SVGAGI. Trimming took off 4 bases at V and 0 bases at J, with 10 bases between the two ends. In nucleotides, the CDR3 is TGTGCCAGCAGTTCCACTGTCCTAGCCAAAAACATTCAGTACTTC. Its protein is CASSSTVLAKNIQYF.

This clonotype showed up just a few times. The V gene is TRBV13, the J gene TRBJ2-7, with no clear D. This CDR3 is 12 amino acids long. Trimming took 4 bases from V and 6 from J, leaving 10 bases between them. Germline V lookup: CDR1 PRHDT, CDR2 FYEKMQ (reference sequence). This chain's CDR3 is CASSSDPTEQYF. CDR3 sequence (DNA): TGTGCCAGCAGCTCGGACCCGACCGAGCAGTACTTC.

This clonotype came up a few times. V gene TRBV20-1 combines with J gene TRBJ1-2; 7 nucleotides align to TRBD1. Germline V gene data show CDR1 as DFQATT and CDR2 as SNEGSKA (reference sequence). The CDR3 consists of 10 residues. V was clipped by 6 bases and J by 8 bases; unmatched bases: 3. CDR3 bases: TGCAGTGCCCCACAGGGGGGCTACACCTTC. This translates into CSAPQGGYTF.

This clonotype was picked up one time. V is TRBV20-1 and J is TRBJ2-4; TRBD1 matches 7 bases. The DNA end lines up better with TRBJ2-7; the J call may be wrong. The CDR3 sequence is 13 residues long. Per the germline V gene, CDR1 is DFQATT and CDR2 is SNEGSKA (reference sequence). Here the CDR3 reads CSAVWAGGYEQYF. CDR3 DNA sequence: TGCAGTGCCGTGTGGGCAGGGGGCTACGAGCAGTACTTC.

The chain couples TRBV7-2 to TRBJ2-1, with TRBD2 matching over 11 bases. Losses at the gene ends were 3 bases for V and 6 bases for J; bases not matched to a gene: 13. The germline V gene encodes CDR1 SGHTA and CDR2 FQGNSA. The CDR3 contains 18 residues. The CDR3 DNA follows: TGTGCCAGCAGCTTTCCCCTAGCGGGAGGAGGGGGAAGCAATGAGCAGTTCTTC. Protein product: CASSFPLAGGGGSNEQFF.

This clonotype showed up just once. The genes are TRBV25-1 and TRBJ2-1, with unresolved D. Germline CDR1 is MGHDK and CDR2 is SYGVNS. V was clipped by 3 bases and J by 5 bases, with 11 bases between them. This CDR3 region has 14 residues. DNA for the CDR3: TGTGCCAGCAGTGATCCGCCCGTCCACAATGAGCAGTTCTTC. The encoded protein is CASSDPPVHNEQFF. The full variable domain, in which reference TRBV25-1 and TRBJ2-1 provide the parts outside the CDR3, is EADIYQTPRYLVIGTGKKITLECSQTMGHDKMYWYQQDPGMELHLIHYSYGVNSTEKGDLSSESTVSRIRTEHFPLTLESARPSHTSQYLCASSDPPVHNEQFFGPGTRLTVL.

V gene TRBV13 combines with J gene TRBJ2-7; TRBD2 agrees at 14 bases. Unmatched junction bases numbered 6, after V lost 5 bases and J lost 6 bases. The CDR3 is 15 amino acids. CDR1 and CDR2 (germline): PRHDT, FYEKMQ (reference sequence). As DNA, the CDR3 is TGTGCCAGCAGCGCGGGACTAGCGGGAGATCTCGAGCAGTACTTC. Translation gives CASSAGLAGDLEQYF.

This chain connects TRBV10-3 to TRBJ2-6; 12 bases are shared with TRBD1. Per germline, CDR1 ENHRY and CDR2 SYGVKD. The junction had 3 bases not matched to a gene; V was cut back by 6 bases and J by 0 bases. This CDR3 is 17 amino acids long. This CDR3 reads CAIRPGQGASGANVLTF. The CDR3, as DNA: TGTGCCATCAGACCGGGACAGGGGGCCTCTGGGGCCAACGTCCTGACTTTC.

V and J are TRBV10-3 and TRBJ1-2; tentatively, D is TRBD1 (6 bases). This CDR3 comprises 15 residues. V was pared by 4 bases and J by 8 bases, with 20 bases between. Germline V CDR1 and CDR2: ENHRY, SYGVKD. The CDR3 DNA reads as TGTGCCATCAGTGTGGGGGGCACACAGGGTACCGGCTACACCTTC. Translating gives CAISVGGTQGTGYTF.

This clonotype was counted a few times. V gene TRBV12-3 or TRBV12-4 combines with J gene TRBJ2-5; 9 nucleotides line up with TRBD1. This CDR3 comprises 14 residues. Losses at the gene ends were 10 bases for V and 5 bases for J; bases not matched to a gene: 11. The CDR3 region has the DNA TGTGCCACGGCAGCCGGGACAGGGATGGAGACCCAGTACTTC. This gives the protein CATAAGTGMETQYF.

With regard to this clonotype: Sequence at one end of the junction differs from germline and may be a read error. The V call is TRBV10-2, the J call TRBJ2-5, with D possibly being TRBD2 (5 bases). With the DNA end fitting TRBJ2-7 better, the J assignment may be wrong. The V gene's germline CDR1 is WSHSY and CDR2 SAAADI. This CDR3 is built from 14 residues. CDR3 DNA sequence: TGCGTCAGCAGTGTGCGAGGGCGAGGGTCCGAGCAGTACTTC. Residues: CVSSVRGRGSEQYF.

The genes are TRBV11-2 and TRBJ2-3, with 9 bases identical to TRBD1. The V gene end was trimmed by 5 bases and the J gene end by 1 base; junction bases not matched to a gene: 19. The germline gives CDR1 SGHAT, CDR2 FQNNGV. This CDR3 has 20 amino acids. CDR3 sequence reads: CASSIGQGQPGGLGTDTQYF. DNA for the CDR3: TGTGCCAGCAGCATAGGACAGGGGCAGCCCGGAGGGCTTGGCACAGATACGCAGTATTTT.

This clonotype came up a few times. This chain joins TRBV11-2 and TRBJ2-5, with 9 bases aligning to TRBD2. The J call may be in error: the DNA end matches TRBJ2-7 better. This CDR3 spans 14 amino acids. Germline CDR1 reads SGHAT; CDR2 reads FQNNGV. The chain's CDR3 is CASSWASGNYEQYF. The CDR3 coding sequence is TGTGCCAGCAGCTGGGCTAGCGGGAACTACGAGCAGTACTTC.

The rearrangement joins TRBV21-1 to TRBJ1-2. TRBV21-1 is termed a pseudogene. The CDR3 extends over 17 amino acids. The CDR3: CASSKNPGLMAGYGYTF. Here the CDR3 DNA reads TGTGCCAGCAGCAAAAACCCGGGCCTAATGGCGGGCTATGGCTACACCTTC.

This clonotype was counted a single time. V usage is TRBV12-5 and J usage is TRBJ1-5; 10 bases map to TRBD1. CDR3 size: 17 residues. Germline CDR1 LGHNT, CDR2 FRNRAP. V lost 5 bases, J lost 9 bases, and 16 bases stayed unmatched. The CDR3 sequence is CASGPSRRDRGLPPQHF. Here the CDR3 DNA reads TGTGCTAGTGGTCCTTCCCGCCGGGACAGGGGTCTTCCGCCCCAGCATTTT. The variable domain in full, completed from reference TRBV12-5 and TRBJ1-5, reads DARVTQTPRHKVTEMGQEVTMRCQPILGHNTVFWYRQTMMQGLELLAYFRNRAPLDDSGMPKDRFSAEMPDATLATLKIQPSEPRDSAVYFCASGPSRRDRGLPPQHFGDGTRLSIL.

In this sample, this clonotype turned up many times. The V gene is TRBV5-1, the J gene TRBJ1-2; possibly TRBD1 for D (6 bases). Trimming took off 2 bases at V and 8 bases at J, with 13 bases between the two ends. Germline CDR1 and CDR2: SGHRS and YFSETQ. CDR3 length equals 13 residues. The CDR3 nucleotides read TGCGCCAGCAGCTTATCACAGGGCTGGGGCTACACCTTC. Translation gives CASSLSQGWGYTF.

This chain connects TRBV12-3 or TRBV12-4 to TRBJ1-5, with D tentatively TRBD1 (5 bases). V gave up 3 bases and J gave up 3 bases, with 12 bases separating them. The CDR3 loop spans 15 amino acids. In nucleotides, the CDR3 is TGTGCCAGCAGTTTGGTGTTACAGGACAATCAGCCCCAGCATTTT. This codes for CASSLVLQDNQPQHF.

The rearrangement joins TRBV3-1 to TRBJ2-3; tentative D call: TRBD2 (6 bases). Looked up from germline, CDR1 is LGHDT and CDR2 is YNNKEL (reference sequence). The germline V and J ends were trimmed by 1 base and 1 base, with 12 bases remaining between them. CDR3 size: 16 residues. The CDR3 DNA is TGTGCCAGCAGCCAAGGGGTCGGGAGAGGCACAGATACGCAGTATTTT. Translated, it gives CASSQGVGRGTDTQYF.

In this sample, this clonotype turned up a few times. The J gene is TRBJ2-7, the V gene TRBV3-1; 14 nucleotides align to TRBD2. With V trimmed by 4 bases and J by 4 bases, 3 bases remained unmatched. Germline V gene sequence: CDR1 LGHDT, CDR2 YNNKEL (reference sequence). This CDR3 spans 15 amino acids. CDR3: CASSPTSGRGYEQYF. DNA for the CDR3: TGTGCCAGCAGCCCGACTAGCGGGAGGGGTTACGAGCAGTACTTC.

There are a few counts of this clonotype. The V and J genes are TRBV25-1 and TRBJ2-3; 7 nucleotides match TRBD1. Germline CDR1 MGHDK, CDR2 SYGVNS. CDR3 length: 15 amino acids. Unmatched junction bases numbered 4, after V lost 2 bases and J lost 2 bases. This chain's CDR3 is CASSERGQLTDTQYF. The CDR3 DNA follows: TGTGCCAGCAGTGAAAGGGGACAGCTCACAGATACGCAGTATTTT.

This clonotype came up many times. The rearrangement uses TRBV7-2 and TRBJ2-7; 7 positions match TRBD2. The CDR3 is 14 residues long. Germline V CDR1 and CDR2: SGHTA, FQGNSA. V lost 1 base and J lost 5; bases outside the gene matches: 5. This CDR3 reads CASSLGAGVDEQYF. CDR3 nucleotide sequence: TGTGCCAGCAGCTTAGGTGCGGGAGTGGACGAGCAGTACTTC.

V gene TRBV5-1 combines with J gene TRBJ2-4; tentatively, D is TRBD1 (6 bases). The DNA end is more similar to TRBJ2-7, so the J call may be wrong. The germline gives CDR1 SGHRS, CDR2 YFSETQ. This CDR3 has 14 residues. The CDR3, as DNA: TGCGCCAGCAGCTTGGGAACAGGGCGGGCCGAGCAGTACTTC. It codes for CASSLGTGRAEQYF.

For this clonotype: The junction departs from germline at one end; a sequencing error may be responsible. This sequence joins TRBV12-3 or TRBV12-4 and TRBJ2-3, with 9 positions matching TRBD2. The length of the CDR3 is 17 residues. CDR3 sequence reads: CASSLKTSGVRTDAQYF. CDR3 DNA: TGTGCCAGCAGTTTAAAGACTAGCGGAGTGAGAACAGATGCGCAGTATTTT.

The V gene is TRBV7-8, the J gene TRBJ2-1, with D unresolved. Germline lookup yields CDR1 SGHVS and CDR2 FQNEAQ. V lost 2 bases and J lost 6, with 14 bases in between. This CDR3 region has 15 residues. This CDR3 reads CASSLINGPSNEQFF. DNA for the CDR3: TGTGCCAGCAGCTTAATAAATGGGCCCTCCAATGAGCAGTTCTTC.

The rearrangement links TRBV20-1 to TRBJ2-7; 7 bases line up with TRBD2. V was pared by 0 bases and J by 5 bases, with 10 bases of the junction left unmatched. The CDR3 spans 15 residues. Germline V lookup: CDR1 DFQATT, CDR2 SNEGSKA (reference sequence). CDR3 sequence reads: CSARDGGSARNEQYF. As DNA, the CDR3 is TGCAGTGCTAGAGACGGCGGGAGTGCGAGAAACGAGCAGTACTTC.

This clonotype was seen once. V usage is TRBV2 and J usage is TRBJ2-1, with unresolved D. In germline, CDR1 is SNHLY, CDR2 FYNNEI. Trimming left V 3 bases short and J 15 bases short, with 9 bases between. The CDR3 is made up of 10 amino acids. The CDR3 DNA reads as TGTGCCAGCAGTGACCCGATTGGGTTCTTC. Its translation is CASSDPIGFF.

J is TRBJ1-5 and V is TRBV7-8; no clear D. CDR3 size: 16 residues. V dropped 3 bases and J dropped 5 bases, with 17 bases sitting between them. Germline V gene lookup returns CDR1 SGHVS and CDR2 FQNEAQ. The CDR3 bases are TGTGCCAGCAGCTTCTCAGGTGGAGGTTGGGATCAGCCCCAGCATTTT. Translation gives CASSFSGGGWDQPQHF. Full variable domain (rest looked up from reference TRBV7-8 and TRBJ1-5): GAGVSQSPRYKVAKRGQDVALRCDPISGHVSLFWYQQALGQGPEFLTYFQNEAQLDKSGLPSDRFFAERPEGSVSTLKIQRTQQEDSAVYLCASSFSGGGWDQPQHFGDGTRLSIL.

V is TRBV25-1 and J is TRBJ2-7; 7 nucleotides line up with TRBD2. V shed 1 base, J shed 5 bases, and the junction held 5 bases outside the gene matches. CDR3 length: 14 amino acids. Germline loops: CDR1 MGHDK, CDR2 SYGVNS. CDR3 protein: CASSEWAGVHEQYF. CDR3 DNA sequence: TGTGCCAGCAGTGAATGGGCGGGAGTCCACGAGCAGTACTTC.

With regard to this clonotype: A much larger clone differs from this one at a single base, so this may be a read error. The chain links TRBV20-1 to TRBJ2-5, with D possibly being TRBD1 (5 bases). The CDR3 contains 12 residues. The V end lost 7 bases, the J end lost 1 base, and 10 bases lay between the germline ends. Looked up from germline, CDR1 is DFQATT and CDR2 is SNEGSKA (reference sequence). This CDR3 reads CSVQGSQETQYF. In nucleotides, the CDR3 is TGCAGTGTTCAGGGTAGCCAAGAGACCCAGTACTTC.

The genes are TRBV20-1 and TRBJ2-5, with no clear D. V was clipped by 7 bases and J by 3 bases, with 12 bases between them. The CDR3 has 12 amino acids. CDR1 DFQATT and CDR2 SNEGSKA come from the germline V gene (reference sequence). In DNA, the CDR3 is TGCAGTGGGGTGGGCGGAGAAGAGACCCAGTACTTC. Translation: CSGVGGEETQYF.